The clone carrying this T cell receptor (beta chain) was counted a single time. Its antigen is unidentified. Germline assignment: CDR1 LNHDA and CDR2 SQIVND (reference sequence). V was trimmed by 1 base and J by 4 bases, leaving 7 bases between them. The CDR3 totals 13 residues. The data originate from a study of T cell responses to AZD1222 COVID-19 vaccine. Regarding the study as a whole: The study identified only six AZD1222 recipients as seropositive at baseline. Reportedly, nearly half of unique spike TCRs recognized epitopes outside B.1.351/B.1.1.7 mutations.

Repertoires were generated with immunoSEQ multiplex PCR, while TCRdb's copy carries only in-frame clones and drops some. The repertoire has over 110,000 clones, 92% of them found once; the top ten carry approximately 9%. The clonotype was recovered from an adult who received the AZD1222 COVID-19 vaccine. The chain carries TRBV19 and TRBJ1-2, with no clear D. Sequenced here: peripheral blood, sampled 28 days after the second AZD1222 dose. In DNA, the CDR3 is TGTGCCAGTAGTATAGGGAAGACCTATGGCTACACCTTC. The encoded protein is CASSIGKTYGYTF. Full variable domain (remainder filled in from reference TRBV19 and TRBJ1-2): DGGITQSPKYLFRKEGQNVTLSCEQNLNHDAMYWYRQDPGQGLRLIYYSQIVNDFQKGDIAEGYSVSREKKESFPLTVTSAQKNPTAFYLCASSIGKTYGYTFGSGTRLTVV.